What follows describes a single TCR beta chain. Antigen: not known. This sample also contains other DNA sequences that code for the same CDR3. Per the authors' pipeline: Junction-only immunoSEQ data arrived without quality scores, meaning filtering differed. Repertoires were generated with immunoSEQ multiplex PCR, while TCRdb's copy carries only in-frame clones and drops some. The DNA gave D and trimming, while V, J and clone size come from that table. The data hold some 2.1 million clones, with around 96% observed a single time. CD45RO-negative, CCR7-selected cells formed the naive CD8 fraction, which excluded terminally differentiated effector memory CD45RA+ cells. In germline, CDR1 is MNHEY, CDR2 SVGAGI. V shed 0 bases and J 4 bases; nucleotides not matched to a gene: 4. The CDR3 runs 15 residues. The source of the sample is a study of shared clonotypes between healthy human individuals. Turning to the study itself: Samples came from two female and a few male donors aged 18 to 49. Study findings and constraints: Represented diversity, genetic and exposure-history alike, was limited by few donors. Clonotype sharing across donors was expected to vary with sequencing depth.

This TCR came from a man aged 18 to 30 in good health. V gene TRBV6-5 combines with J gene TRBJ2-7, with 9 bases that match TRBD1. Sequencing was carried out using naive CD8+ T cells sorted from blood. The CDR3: CASSYSGTGTYEQYF. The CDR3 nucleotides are TGTGCCAGCAGTTACTCCGGGACAGGGACTTACGAGCAGTACTTC.